This T cell receptor (beta chain) derives from a study of blood T cell repertoires in COVID-19. Study-level background: Sites in the United States, Italy and Spain provided acute and convalescent COVID-19 samples. From T cells, B-cell-depleted T cells, or PBMCs came the material, which was cDNA or gDNA.

The CDR3 runs to 14 residues. Trimming pared 1 base from V and 9 bases from J, leaving 15 bases between. The germline V gene has CDR1 MNHNS and CDR2 SASEGT. Authors' analysis steps: Estimates of nucleated cell counts were drawn from the amplification of reference gene primers. The repertoire was sequenced with immunoSEQ multiplex PCR; TCRdb's copy has only in-frame clones and lacks some. For V, J and clone size, that table is used; D and trimming come from the DNA. Here the sample spans over 200,000 clones, 70% to 90% being singletons. Input material: peripheral blood. The V and J genes are TRBV6-1 and TRBJ1-2, with D perhaps TRBD1 (5 bases). The receptor was isolated from a woman in her 30s who had recovered from COVID-19. This CDR3 is CASSEVSGYRSYTF. CDR3 nucleotides: TGTGCCAGCAGTGAAGTCTCAGGGTATAGGAGCTACACCTTC.